One sample yielded the 21 T cell receptor beta chains listed below, sequenced in a study of OX40 agonist ivuxolimab in advanced cancers. This table comes from immunoSEQ multiplex PCR, and its TCRdb copy is limited to in-frame clones, with some not included. The table shows about 71,000 clones, with 84% occurring only once. The sequences come from CD4+ or CD8+ T cells sorted from blood, collected in a trial of the OX40 agonist ivuxolimab. These receptor sequences come from an adult with an advanced solid tumor such as melanoma, head and neck, liver or kidney cancer.

In this sample, this clone turned up once. The chain joins TRBV5-1 to TRBJ1-5; D not resolved. The CDR3 totals 15 residues. The germline CDR1 and CDR2 sequences are SGHRS and YFSETQ. Trimming removed 2 bases at V and 7 bases at J, with 16 bases between. CDR3 DNA sequence: TGCGCCAGCAGCTTAGGATCTCTAGCGGGGCAGCCCCAGCATTTT. Its protein product is CASSLGSLAGQPQHF.

The V gene is TRBV7-9, the J gene TRBJ2-2, with D unclear. Trimming left V 1 base short and J 6 bases short, with 3 bases between. The germline CDR1 and CDR2 sequences are SEHNR and FQNEAQ (reference sequence). This CDR3 contains 12 residues. The CDR3 reads CASSLEAGELFF. CDR3 sequence (DNA): TGTGCCAGCAGCTTAGAGGCCGGGGAGCTGTTTTTT.

This rearrangement joins TRBV2 to TRBJ1-2; D is unresolved. The germline gives CDR1 SNHLY, CDR2 FYNNEI. CDR3 size: 14 residues. CDR3 sequence: CSTRAGGGLYGYTF. As DNA, the CDR3 is TGTTCAACCAGAGCCGGCGGAGGATTGTATGGCTACACCTTC.

The chain joins TRBV28 to TRBJ2-5; TRBD2 agrees at 8 bases. Germline V lookup: CDR1 MDHEN, CDR2 SYDVKM. The CDR3 spans 15 residues. V gave up 8 bases and J gave up 5 bases; unmatched junction bases: 13. The CDR3 sequence is CASSLGGGPQETQYF. The CDR3, as DNA: TGTGCCAGCTCTTTGGGCGGGGGGCCACAGGAGACCCAGTACTTC.

The chain employs TRBV28 and TRBJ1-1; TRBD1 might be the D (5 bases). The CDR3 consists of 9 residues. Trimming shortened V by 8 bases and J by 14 bases, and 12 bases separated the two germline ends. Germline CDR1 reads MDHEN; CDR2 reads SYDVKM. In DNA, the CDR3 is TGTGCCAGCGGTCTCAAGGGGTTCTTT. It encodes CASGLKGFF.

The chain couples TRBV9 to TRBJ2-5; 12 nucleotides align to TRBD2. The CDR3 loop spans 15 amino acids. The J segment lost 4 bases and the V segment lost 6 bases, leaving 7 bases of the junction unmatched. Germline assignment: CDR1 SGDLS and CDR2 YYNGEE. This CDR3 is CASTPTSGRLETQYF. CDR3 in DNA: TGTGCCAGCACTCCGACTAGCGGGAGACTAGAGACCCAGTACTTC.

The chain uses TRBV6-5 and TRBJ2-5, with D perhaps TRBD2 (5 bases). The CDR3 sequence is 14 residues long. In germline, CDR1 is MNHEY, CDR2 SVGAGI. V lost 2 bases, J lost 5 bases, and 12 bases lay in between. The CDR3 here is CASSYTRGSETQYF. The CDR3 bases are TGTGCCAGCAGTTACACTCGGGGATCGGAGACCCAGTACTTC.

The rearrangement uses TRBV10-3 and TRBJ2-1; 14 bases line up with TRBD2. The CDR3 is 16 residues long. V lost 3 bases, J lost 7 bases, and 5 bases stayed unmatched. Germline-derived CDR1 and CDR2 are ENHRY and SYGVKD. The CDR3 sequence is CAISDSTSGRGNEQFF. DNA of the CDR3: TGTGCCATCAGTGACTCGACTAGCGGGAGGGGGAATGAGCAGTTCTTC.

This chain connects TRBV6-4 to TRBJ1-1; perhaps TRBD1 as D (6 bases). The CDR3 totals 13 residues. The V gene's germline CDR1 is MRHNA and CDR2 SNTAGT. Trimming left V 5 bases short and J 7 bases short, with 14 bases between. The chain's CDR3 is CASSPQGQGEAFF. Here the CDR3 DNA reads TGTGCCAGCAGTCCTCAGGGGCAGGGTGAAGCTTTCTTT.

V and J are TRBV28 and TRBJ2-7, with TRBD2 identical over 12 bases. Germline values: CDR1 MDHEN, CDR2 SYDVKM. V was pared by 6 bases and J by 2 bases, with 2 bases of the junction left unmatched. CDR3 size: 14 residues. DNA for the CDR3: TGTGCCAGCAGCGGACTAGCGGGGCCCTACGAGCAGTACTTC. It codes for CASSGLAGPYEQYF.

The chain is built from TRBV11-2 and TRBJ1-1; TRBD1 agrees at 9 bases. The CDR3 consists of 14 residues. V trimming: 5 bases; J trimming: 4 bases; junction bases outside the gene matches: 5. Germline V gene data show CDR1 as SGHAT and CDR2 as FQNNGV. The CDR3 sequence: CASSIMTGGTEAFF. In DNA, the CDR3 is TGTGCCAGCAGCATCATGACAGGGGGCACTGAAGCTTTCTTT.

The V gene is TRBV19, the J gene TRBJ1-5; D possibly corresponds to TRBD1 (5 bases). From germline, CDR1 is LNHDA and CDR2 SQIVND (reference sequence). Deletions cut 3 bases from V and 4 bases from J, with 16 bases between. This CDR3 region has 16 residues. Here the CDR3 DNA reads TGTGCCAGTAGTATTCAGGGACTGCATCCTAATCAGCCCCAGCATTTT. Encoded protein: CASSIQGLHPNQPQHF.

This sequence joins TRBV7-2 and TRBJ1-3; possible D gene TRBD1, 6 bases. V was shortened by 3 bases and J by 0 bases, with 15 bases between the two germline ends. CDR1 and CDR2 from the germline V gene are SGHTA and FQGNSA. The CDR3 covers 17 residues. CDR3 coding DNA: TGTGCCAGCAGCTTCGGTCCGGGGGCGAGCTCTGGAAACACCATATATTTT. As protein: CASSFGPGASSGNTIYF.

The chain links TRBV29-1 to TRBJ1-1; possible D gene TRBD1, 6 bases. The CDR3 length is 15 residues. Trimming removed 0 bases at V and 6 bases at J, with 17 bases between. Germline V gene data show CDR1 as SQVTM and CDR2 as ANQGSEA. The CDR3 region has the DNA TGCAGCGTTGAAGATCCGCCGGGGGCAGGCCCTGAAGCTTTCTTT. This encodes CSVEDPPGAGPEAFF.

The CDR3 region is CASSEAHGQGAKQPQHF. The CDR3 region has the DNA TGTGCCAGCAGTGAAGCGCATGGACAGGGGGCGAAACAGCCCCAGCATTTT. The rearrangement links TRBV6-1 to TRBJ1-5, with 11 bases that match TRBD1. The junction had 8 bases not matched to a gene; V was cut back by 0 bases and J by 7 bases. Germline-derived CDR1 and CDR2 are MNHNS and SASEGT. The CDR3 runs to 17 residues.

The J gene is TRBJ2-1, the V gene TRBV10-3; TRBD2 matches at 13 bases. The CDR3 spans 16 residues. Germline V gives CDR1 ENHRY, CDR2 SYGVKD. With 6 bases clipped from V and 5 bases from J, the junction kept 7 bases outside the gene matches. The CDR3 spells CAIRGLAGQYNNEQFF. The CDR3 coding sequence is TGTGCCATCAGGGGACTAGCGGGACAATATAACAATGAGCAGTTCTTC.

The chain has TRBV7-2 and TRBJ2-7, with 7 positions matching TRBD1. Unmatched junction bases numbered 3, after V lost 5 bases and J lost 5 bases. The CDR3 loop spans 12 amino acids. Germline loops: CDR1 SGHTA, CDR2 FQGNSA. The CDR3 here is CASSPQGNEQYF. The CDR3 DNA follows: TGTGCCAGCAGCCCACAGGGGAACGAGCAGTACTTC.

The chain employs TRBV7-8 and TRBJ2-5; 10 bases agree with TRBD2. CDR3 length: 16 residues. The J segment lost 1 base and the V segment lost 5 bases, leaving 7 bases of the junction unmatched. In germline, CDR1 is SGHVS, CDR2 FQNEAQ. The CDR3 DNA reads TGTGCCAGCAGCCCGCTAGCGGGAGTCCTCCAAGAGACCCAGTACTTC. This encodes CASSPLAGVLQETQYF.

This chain links TRBV21-1 with TRBJ2-3; the D segment call TRBD1 is taken from the table without a DNA check. TRBV21-1 corresponds to a pseudogene. This CDR3 comprises 15 residues. The chain's CDR3 is CASRSGGSCTDTQYF. The CDR3 region has the DNA TGTGCCAGCAGATCAGGGGGCTCTTGCACAGATACGCAGTATTTT.

This CDR3 reads CASSLGFSASYEQYF. The CDR3 DNA reads as TGTGCCAGCAGTTTAGGTTTTTCCGCCTCCTACGAGCAGTACTTC. V is TRBV28 and J is TRBJ2-7; no reliable D call. V lost 2 bases, J lost 0 bases, and 11 bases lay in between. CDR1 and CDR2 (germline): MDHEN, SYDVKM. The CDR3 contains 15 residues.

The gene calls are TRBV6-5 and TRBJ2-5, with D tentatively TRBD2 (6 bases). Trimming removed 2 bases from V and 5 bases from J, with 18 bases in between. CDR1 is MNHEY, CDR2 SVGAGI, per germline. CDR3 size: 16 residues. The CDR3 region is CASSYQLGGGRETQYF. The CDR3 DNA reads as TGTGCCAGCAGTTACCAACTGGGAGGTGGTCGGGAGACCCAGTACTTC.